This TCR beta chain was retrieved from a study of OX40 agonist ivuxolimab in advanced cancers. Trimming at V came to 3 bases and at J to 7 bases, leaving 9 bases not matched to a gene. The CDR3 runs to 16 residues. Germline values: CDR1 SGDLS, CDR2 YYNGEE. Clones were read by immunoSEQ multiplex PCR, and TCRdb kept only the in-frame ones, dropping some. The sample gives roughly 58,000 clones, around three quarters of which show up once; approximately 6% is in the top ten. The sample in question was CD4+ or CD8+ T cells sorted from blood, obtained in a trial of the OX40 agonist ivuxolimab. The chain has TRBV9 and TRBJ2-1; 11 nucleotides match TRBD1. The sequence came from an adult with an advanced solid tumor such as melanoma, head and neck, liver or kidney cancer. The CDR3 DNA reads TGTGCCAGCAGCGCCCTAGCCGGGACAGGGGGGAATGAGCAGTTCTTC. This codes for CASSALAGTGGNEQFF.